This TCR beta chain was found in a study of cytomegalovirus exposure and HLA in healthy donors. The PCR had 60 Vbeta and 13 Jbeta primers. Assay used: immunoSEQ multiplex PCR; TCRdb lists only in-frame clones, some missing. The sample lists about 130,000 clones; approximately 80% were seen once. Germline V gene data show CDR1 as SGHTA and CDR2 as FQGTGA. This CDR3 has 13 residues. Between the trimmed V and J ends, which lost 8 bases and 6 bases, there was a span of 14 bases. Source material: PBMCs. This sequence originates from a female donor in good health and CMV-seronegative. V usage is TRBV7-3 and J usage is TRBJ2-1; D is possibly TRBD2 (5 bases). The CDR3 nucleotides read TGTGCCAGCTCGAGAGGGCCGGGCAATGAGCAGTTCTTC. Residues: CASSRGPGNEQFF.